This entry concerns a single TCR beta chain. Assay used: immunoSEQ multiplex PCR; TCRdb lists only in-frame clones, some missing. The sample lists about 48,000 clones; about 85% were seen once. This sample is part of a study of blood T cell repertoires in COVID-19. In germline, CDR1 is MNHNY, CDR2 SVGAGI (reference sequence). The V end was cut by 6 bases, the J end by 4 bases, with 7 bases between. CDR3 length equals 12 residues. This clonotype was sampled from a woman aged 55-70 years with acute or convalescent COVID-19. The chain recombines TRBV6-6 with TRBJ1-5, with D perhaps matching TRBD1 (5 bases). Sequenced: peripheral blood. This CDR3 reads CASRHRNQPQHF. In nucleotides, the CDR3 is TGTGCCAGCAGACACAGGAATCAGCCCCAGCATTTT.